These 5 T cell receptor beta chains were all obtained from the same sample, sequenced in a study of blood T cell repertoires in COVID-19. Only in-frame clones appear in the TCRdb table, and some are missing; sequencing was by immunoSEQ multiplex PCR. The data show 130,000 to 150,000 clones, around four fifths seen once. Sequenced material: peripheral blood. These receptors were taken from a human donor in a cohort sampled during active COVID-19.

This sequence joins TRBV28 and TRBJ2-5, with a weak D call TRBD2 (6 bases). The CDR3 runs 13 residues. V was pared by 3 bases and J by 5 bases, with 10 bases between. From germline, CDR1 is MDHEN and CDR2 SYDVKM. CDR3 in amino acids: CASSFEGRETQYF. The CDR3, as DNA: TGTGCCAGCAGTTTCGAAGGGAGGGAGACCCAGTACTTC.

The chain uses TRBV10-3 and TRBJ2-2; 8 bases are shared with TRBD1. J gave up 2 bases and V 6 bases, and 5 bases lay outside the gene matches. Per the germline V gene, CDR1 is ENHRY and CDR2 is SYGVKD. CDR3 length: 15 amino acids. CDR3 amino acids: CAISTGQANTGELFF. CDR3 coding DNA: TGTGCCATCAGCACGGGACAGGCTAACACCGGGGAGCTGTTTTTT.

The CDR3 nucleotides read TGTGCCACCAGTGACCGGGGACTAGCGGGGCGCTCCTACAATGAGCAGTTCTTC. Translated, it gives CATSDRGLAGRSYNEQFF. The chain uses TRBV24-1 and TRBJ2-1, with 13 bases lining up with TRBD2. With V trimmed by 4 bases and J by 0 bases, 5 bases remained unmatched. Germline V lookup: CDR1 KGHDR, CDR2 SFDVKD. CDR3 length: 18 amino acids.

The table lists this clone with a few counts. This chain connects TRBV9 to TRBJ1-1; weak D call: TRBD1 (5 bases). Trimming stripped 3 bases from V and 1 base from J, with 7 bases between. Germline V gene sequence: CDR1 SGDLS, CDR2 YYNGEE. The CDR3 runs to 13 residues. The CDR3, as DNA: TGTGCCAGCAGCGCCACAGGGAACACTGAAGCTTTCTTT. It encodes CASSATGNTEAFF.

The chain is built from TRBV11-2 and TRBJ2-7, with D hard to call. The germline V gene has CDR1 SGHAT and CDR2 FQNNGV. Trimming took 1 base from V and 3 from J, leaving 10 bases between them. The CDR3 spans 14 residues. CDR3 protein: CASSLARQVYEQYV. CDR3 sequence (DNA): TGTGCCAGCAGCTTAGCCCGGCAGGTCTACGAGCAGTACGTC.